This T cell receptor (beta chain) emerged from a study of cytomegalovirus exposure and HLA in healthy donors. Study-wide context: Out of about 179 million T cells, an earlier analysis found roughly 100 million unique TCR beta sequences in total. Findings and caveats of the study: Generally TCR sequences proved uncommon, though certain public TCRs appeared in numerous donors. In an earlier analysis, productive rearrangement rates for most beta V segments clustered near 87% or 30%. It was reported that the classifier diagnosed cytomegalovirus status with high specificity and sensitivity in both the original and validation cohorts.

Germline V gene sequence: CDR1 MNHNY, CDR2 SVGAGI (reference sequence). V shed 7 bases, J shed 4 bases, and the junction held 7 bases outside the gene matches. The CDR3 is made up of 15 amino acids. Note on this clone: The antigen is not known.

In the PCR, 60 Vbeta and 13 Jbeta primers were used. The protocol was immunoSEQ multiplex PCR, while the TCRdb copy is restricted to in-frame clones and leaves out a portion. Here the sample spans 85,000 to 120,000 clones, 70% to 85% being singletons. The chain is built from TRBV6-6 and TRBJ2-4, with 10 positions matching TRBD2. Sequenced input: PBMCs. This receptor was taken from a boy aged 5-17 years in good health and CMV-seronegative. The CDR3 loop is CASTAEAGGKNIQYF. The CDR3 DNA reads TGTGCCAGCACTGCTGAAGCGGGAGGGAAAAACATTCAGTACTTC.